This T cell receptor (beta chain) was profiled in a study of blood T cell repertoires in COVID-19. Recovery among Cohort 3 donors was established by two negative PCRs, clearance, or symptom resolution. This clone was observed a few times. Trimming cost V 3 bases and J 4 bases; bases outside gene matches: 9. Germline CDR1 reads SGHRS; CDR2 reads YFSETQ. The CDR3 consists of 16 residues. Here immunoSEQ multiplex PCR was the method, and the copy in TCRdb shows in-frame clones only, minus some. The sample yields almost 200,000 clones, 89% seen once. The TCR sequence derives from a young woman who had recovered from COVID-19. The specimen sequenced was PBMCs or T cells enriched from blood (not recorded which). The J gene is TRBJ2-3, the V gene TRBV5-1; TRBD2 matches at 9 bases. CDR3 coding DNA: TGCGCCAGCAGCTCGAAACTAGCGGGCCTAGCAGATACGCAGTATTTT. Residues: CASSSKLAGLADTQYF.